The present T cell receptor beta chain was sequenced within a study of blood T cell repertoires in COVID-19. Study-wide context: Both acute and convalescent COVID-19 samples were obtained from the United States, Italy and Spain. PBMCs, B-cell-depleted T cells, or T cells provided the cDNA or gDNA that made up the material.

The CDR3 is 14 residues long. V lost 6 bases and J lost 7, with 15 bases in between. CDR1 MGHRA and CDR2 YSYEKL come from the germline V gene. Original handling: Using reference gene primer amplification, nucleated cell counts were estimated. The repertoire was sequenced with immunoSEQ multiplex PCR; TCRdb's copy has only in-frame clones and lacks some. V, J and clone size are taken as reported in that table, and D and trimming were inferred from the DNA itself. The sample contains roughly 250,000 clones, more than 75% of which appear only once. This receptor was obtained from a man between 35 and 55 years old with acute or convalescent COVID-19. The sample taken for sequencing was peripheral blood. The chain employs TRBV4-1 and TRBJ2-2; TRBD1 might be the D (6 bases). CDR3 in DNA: TGCGCCAGCAGTCGGACAGTGGGCTACGGGGAGCTGTTTTTT. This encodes CASSRTVGYGELFF.